A selection of T cell receptor beta chains follows, all from one sample in a study of blood T cell repertoires in COVID-19. Only in-frame clones appear in the TCRdb table, and some are missing; sequencing was by immunoSEQ multiplex PCR. The table has approximately 120,000 clones, roughly 90% seen once. The sample taken for sequencing was peripheral blood. The receptors were sampled from a man aged 50 to 59 with COVID-19, enrolled during active disease. Each CDR3 is given with its conserved first and last residue. The order of the fields is D gene, CDR3 length, V gene, J gene, clone size, CDR3 protein, CDR3 DNA. D genes are given only for firm matches. Rows may omit the clone size; those that give it use once, few, many or a size class.

D gene: TRBD2
CDR3 length: 18
V gene: TRBV11-2
J gene: TRBJ2-1
clone size: NA
CDR3 protein: CASSLVTSGGSGGYEQFF
CDR3 DNA: TGTGCCAGCAGCTTAGTGACTAGCGGGGGATCGGGGGGCTATGAGCAGTTCTTC

D gene: NA
CDR3 length: 15
V gene: TRBV6-5
J gene: TRBJ1-4
clone size: NA
CDR3 protein: CASSTHQGTNEKLFF
CDR3 DNA: TGTGCCAGCAGTACGCATCAGGGAACTAATGAAAAACTGTTTTTT

D gene: NA
CDR3 length: 16
V gene: TRBV5-1
J gene: TRBJ2-3
clone size: NA
CDR3 protein: CASTSSALISTDTQYF
CDR3 DNA: TGCGCCAGCACTTCTAGCGCCTTAATTAGCACAGATACGCAGTATTTT

D gene: TRBD1
CDR3 length: 15
V gene: TRBV6-2/TRBV6-3
J gene: TRBJ2-7
clone size: NA
CDR3 protein: CASSYPQGVSYEQYF
CDR3 DNA: TGTGCCAGCAGTTACCCCCAGGGGGTCTCCTACGAGCAGTACTTC

D gene: NA
CDR3 length: 16
V gene: TRBV4-1
J gene: TRBJ1-1
clone size: NA
CDR3 protein: CASSRINQGRDTEAFF
CDR3 DNA: TGCGCCAGCAGCCGAATAAACCAGGGGAGGGACACTGAAGCTTTCTTT

D gene: TRBD1
CDR3 length: 14
V gene: TRBV7-3
J gene: TRBJ1-1
clone size: NA
CDR3 protein: CASSRQGGTTEAFF
CDR3 DNA: TGTGCCAGCAGCCGACAGGGGGGGACCACTGAAGCTTTCTTT

D gene: TRBD1
CDR3 length: 16
V gene: TRBV10-3
J gene: TRBJ2-2
clone size: NA
CDR3 protein: CAISSPPGQGTGELFF
CDR3 DNA: TGTGCCATCAGCTCGCCCCCGGGACAGGGGACCGGGGAGCTGTTTTTT

D gene: NA
CDR3 length: 13
V gene: TRBV19
J gene: TRBJ2-3
clone size: NA
CDR3 protein: CSAGQGPWDTQYF
CDR3 DNA: TGTTCCGCCGGGCAGGGGCCGTGGGATACGCAGTATTTT

D gene: NA
CDR3 length: 11
V gene: TRBV7-9
J gene: TRBJ2-7
clone size: NA
CDR3 protein: CASSRGVEQYF
CDR3 DNA: TGTGCCAGCAGCCGCGGAGTCGAGCAGTACTTC

D gene: TRBD2
CDR3 length: 18
V gene: TRBV5-5
J gene: TRBJ2-7
clone size: NA
CDR3 protein: CASSYGTGTTHPRGEQYF
CDR3 DNA: TGTGCCAGCAGCTACGGGACGGGGACTACCCACCCACGGGGAGAGCAGTACTTC

D gene: NA
CDR3 length: 13
V gene: TRBV5-1
J gene: TRBJ2-7
clone size: NA
CDR3 protein: CASSMGTTYEQYF
CDR3 DNA: TGCGCCAGCAGCATGGGGACAACATACGAGCAGTACTTC

D gene: NA
CDR3 length: 15
V gene: TRBV5-6
J gene: TRBJ2-1
clone size: NA
CDR3 protein: CASAAGGESYNEQFF
CDR3 DNA: TGTGCCAGCGCCGCCGGAGGGGAATCCTACAATGAGCAGTTCTTC

D gene: NA
CDR3 length: 14
V gene: TRBV19
J gene: TRBJ2-2
clone size: NA
CDR3 protein: CASSINGYTGELFF
CDR3 DNA: TGTGCCAGTAGTATAAACGGGTACACCGGGGAGCTGTTTTTT

D gene: NA
CDR3 length: 15
V gene: TRBV2
J gene: TRBJ1-3
clone size: NA
CDR3 protein: CASSVTGASGNTIYF
CDR3 DNA: TGTGCCAGCAGTGTGACAGGAGCCTCTGGAAACACCATATATTTT

D gene: TRBD2
CDR3 length: 16
V gene: TRBV29-1
J gene: TRBJ2-3
clone size: NA
CDR3 protein: CSVGVGQAGSRDTQYF
CDR3 DNA: TGCAGCGTTGGGGTCGGCCAAGCGGGGAGCCGTGATACGCAGTATTTT

D gene: NA
CDR3 length: 15
V gene: TRBV4-3
J gene: TRBJ2-5
clone size: NA
CDR3 protein: CASSQDLVAQETQYF
CDR3 DNA: TGCGCCAGCAGCCAAGATCTAGTAGCTCAAGAGACCCAGTACTTC

D gene: NA
CDR3 length: 14
V gene: TRBV7-3
J gene: TRBJ2-2
clone size: NA
CDR3 protein: CASSPGLGSGELFF
CDR3 DNA: TGTGCCAGCAGCCCAGGGTTGGGGTCCGGGGAGCTGTTTTTT

D gene: TRBD1
CDR3 length: 13
V gene: TRBV18
J gene: TRBJ2-3
clone size: NA
CDR3 protein: CASSPTGEDTQYF
CDR3 DNA: TGTGCCAGCTCACCGACAGGGGAAGATACGCAGTATTTT

D gene: TRBD1
CDR3 length: 13
V gene: TRBV18
J gene: TRBJ2-7
clone size: NA
CDR3 protein: CASSPAGQGFVDF
CDR3 DNA: TGTGCCAGCTCACCGGCCGGACAGGGGTTCGTGGACTTC

D gene: TRBD1
CDR3 length: 14
V gene: TRBV18
J gene: TRBJ2-5
clone size: NA
CDR3 protein: CASSLRQGQETQYF
CDR3 DNA: TGTGCCAGCTCACTCCGACAGGGGCAAGAGACCCAGTACTTC

D gene: NA
CDR3 length: 16
V gene: TRBV19
J gene: TRBJ1-2
clone size: few
CDR3 protein: CASSIGLAGRGYGYTF
CDR3 DNA: TGTGCCAGTAGTATAGGTCTGGCAGGGAGGGGCTATGGCTACACCTTC

D gene: NA
CDR3 length: 15
V gene: TRBV27
J gene: TRBJ1-5
clone size: NA
CDR3 protein: CASSPGGSGNQPQHF
CDR3 DNA: TGTGCCAGCAGTCCGGGGGGATCTGGCAATCAGCCCCAGCATTTT

D gene: NA
CDR3 length: 11
V gene: TRBV11-2
J gene: TRBJ2-5
clone size: NA
CDR3 protein: CASSSGETQYF
CDR3 DNA: TGTGCCAGCAGCTCCGGGGAGACCCAGTACTTC

D gene: NA
CDR3 length: 14
V gene: TRBV9
J gene: TRBJ2-2
clone size: NA
CDR3 protein: CASSASANTGELFF
CDR3 DNA: TGTGCCAGCAGCGCCTCAGCGAACACCGGGGAGCTGTTTTTT

D gene: TRBD2
CDR3 length: 17
V gene: TRBV28
J gene: TRBJ2-3
clone size: NA
CDR3 protein: CASSSLLKAGGRDTQYF
CDR3 DNA: TGTGCCAGCAGTTCCCTTTTAAAAGCGGGAGGACGAGATACGCAGTATTTT

D gene: NA
CDR3 length: 13
V gene: TRBV7-9
J gene: TRBJ1-1
clone size: NA
CDR3 protein: CASSLETRSGAFF
CDR3 DNA: TGTGCCAGCAGCTTAGAAACGCGCTCAGGAGCTTTCTTT

D gene: NA
CDR3 length: 13
V gene: TRBV23-1
J gene: TRBJ2-7
clone size: NA
CDR3 protein: CASSHQWHYEQYF
CDR3 DNA: TGCGCCAGCAGTCATCAGTGGCACTACGAGCAGTACTTC

D gene: TRBD1
CDR3 length: 17
V gene: TRBV7-6
J gene: TRBJ1-4
clone size: NA
CDR3 protein: CASSLGPGTGVAEKLFF
CDR3 DNA: TGTGCCAGCAGCTTAGGCCCCGGGACAGGGGTGGCTGAAAAACTGTTTTTT

D gene: TRBD1
CDR3 length: 17
V gene: TRBV5-1
J gene: TRBJ2-2
clone size: NA
CDR3 protein: CASSWGTGGSNTGELFF
CDR3 DNA: TGCGCCAGCAGCTGGGGGACAGGGGGCTCCAACACCGGGGAGCTGTTTTTT

D gene: TRBD1
CDR3 length: 15
V gene: TRBV30
J gene: TRBJ2-3
clone size: NA
CDR3 protein: CAWSVKTGGADTQYF
CDR3 DNA: TGTGCCTGGAGTGTCAAGACAGGGGGTGCAGATACGCAGTATTTT

D gene: TRBD1
CDR3 length: 13
V gene: TRBV30
J gene: TRBJ2-7
clone size: NA
CDR3 protein: CAGVGQGSYEQYF
CDR3 DNA: TGTGCCGGAGTGGGACAGGGGAGCTACGAGCAGTACTTC

D gene: TRBD2
CDR3 length: 16
V gene: TRBV3-1/TRBV3-2
J gene: TRBJ2-2
clone size: NA
CDR3 protein: CASSQTGRADTGELFF
CDR3 DNA: TGTGCCAGCAGCCAAACCGGGAGGGCTGACACCGGGGAGCTGTTTTTT

D gene: NA
CDR3 length: 15
V gene: TRBV6-5
J gene: TRBJ2-2
clone size: NA
CDR3 protein: CASSYLRGSTGELFF
CDR3 DNA: TGTGCCAGCAGTTACCTCAGGGGAAGCACCGGGGAGCTGTTTTTT

D gene: NA
CDR3 length: 13
V gene: TRBV5-1
J gene: TRBJ2-1
clone size: once
CDR3 protein: CASSLGPVAEQFF
CDR3 DNA: TGCGCCAGCAGCCTGGGTCCTGTGGCTGAGCAGTTCTTC

D gene: NA
CDR3 length: 12
V gene: TRBV28
J gene: TRBJ1-4
clone size: NA
CDR3 protein: CASRVRREKLFF
CDR3 DNA: TGTGCCAGCAGGGTTAGGAGGGAAAAACTGTTTTTT

D gene: NA
CDR3 length: 15
V gene: TRBV9
J gene: TRBJ2-2
clone size: once
CDR3 protein: CASSLAGGPGGELFF
CDR3 DNA: TGTGCCAGCAGCCTAGCAGGAGGGCCGGGCGGGGAGCTGTTTTTT

D gene: NA
CDR3 length: 16
V gene: TRBV19
J gene: TRBJ1-1
clone size: NA
CDR3 protein: CASSVAVRILNTEAFF
CDR3 DNA: TGTGCCAGTAGTGTAGCGGTGAGAATCCTGAACACTGAAGCTTTCTTT